This TCR beta chain was obtained from a study of blood T cell repertoires in COVID-19. This clone was seen a single time. Trimming took off 1 base at V and 6 bases at J, with 17 bases between the two ends. The length of the CDR3 is 16 residues. CDR1 and CDR2 (germline): LGHDT, YNNKEL (reference sequence). TCRdb's copy holds only in-frame clones and misses some; the assay was immunoSEQ multiplex PCR. In the table there are around 300,000 clones, around 86% of which are singletons. This TCR came from a human donor in a cohort sampled during active COVID-19. The genes are TRBV3-1 (or the pseudogene TRBV3-2) and TRBJ2-3; a possible D gene is TRBD2 (6 bases). Sequenced: peripheral blood. The CDR3 nucleotides read TGTGCCAGCAGCCAAGGGAGTGCGGGACTCGCCGATACGCAGTATTTT. Amino acids: CASSQGSAGLADTQYF.